What follows are 25 T cell receptor beta chains derived from one specimen sequenced in a study of molecular identifiers for immune sequencing clone quantification. TCRdb called the PCR reads again in MiXCR, with one record for every CDR3 protein. The sample has about 300,000 distinct CDR3 sequences, around a fifth seen once. Sequencing was done on a sample of naive CD8+ T cells from blood, with Jurkat cell RNA spiked in. Subset defined: FACS-sorted CD8+CD4-CCR7+CD45RA+ naive T cells. All receptors derive from a human donor in good health. Some libraries in this study had Jurkat cell RNA spiked in.

This clonotype occurred a few times. At one end, the junction sequence differs from germline, possibly due to a read error. The chain employs TRBV6-2 or TRBV6-3 and TRBJ2-5; D uncertain. Germline-derived CDR1 and CDR2 are MNHEY and SVGEGT. This CDR3 spans 13 amino acids. The CDR3 protein is CASSTETQETRYF. CDR3 nucleotides: TGTGCCAGCTCCACGGAGACCCAAGAGACCCGGTACTTC.

This clonotype was picked up many times. The chain combines TRBV5-4 with TRBJ2-1; D ambiguous. The CDR3 extends over 14 amino acids. V gave up 1 base and J gave up 8 bases, with 13 bases separating them. Germline V gene sequence: CDR1 SGHNT, CDR2 YYREEE (reference sequence). Here the CDR3 DNA reads TGTGCCAGCAGCTTGTTCCTAGTTGAGGATGAGCAGTTCTTC. Encoded protein: CASSLFLVEDEQFF. Looking up the rest from reference TRBV5-4 and TRBJ2-1 gives the full variable domain: ETGVTQSPTHLIKTRGQQVTLRCSSQSGHNTVSWYQQALGQGPQFIFQYYREEENGRGNFPPRFSGLQFPNYSSELNVNALELDDSALYLCASSLFLVEDEQFFGPGTRLTVL.

With respect to this clonotype: A read error may be the cause here, since a much bigger clone is one base away. This rearrangement joins TRBV4-2 to TRBJ2-7; 8 bases map to TRBD2. CDR1 is LGHNA and CDR2 is YNFKEQ in the germline V gene. The CDR3 covers 13 residues. DNA for the CDR3: TGTGCCAGCAGCGATAGCGGGGCCTACGAGCAGTGCTTC. Amino acid sequence: CASSDSGAYEQCF.

The sample holds many counts of this clonotype. The rearrangement links TRBV24-1 to TRBJ2-2; 8 bases are shared with TRBD1. CDR1 is KGHDR and CDR2 is SFDVKD in the germline V gene. This CDR3 has 17 residues. J was trimmed by 6 bases and V by 0 bases; bases with no gene match: 8. The CDR3 protein is CATSDLRGTGVAGELFF. As DNA, the CDR3 is TGTGCCACCAGTGATTTGCGGGGGACAGGCGTGGCCGGGGAGCTGTTTTTT.

The chain recombines TRBV30 with TRBJ1-3; D might be TRBD1 (5 bases). Trimming shortened V by 2 bases and J by 2 bases, and 7 bases separated the two germline ends. The CDR3 runs to 13 residues. Germline V CDR1 and CDR2: GTSNPN, SVGIG (reference sequence). The CDR3 DNA reads as TGTGCCTGGAGTAAGGACACTGGAAACACCATATATTTT. This gives the protein CAWSKDTGNTIYF.

This clonotype was seen repeatedly, ten times or more. The chain links TRBV7-2 to TRBJ2-7, with D hard to call. V gave up 5 bases and J gave up 2 bases, with 10 bases separating them. In germline, CDR1 is SGHTA, CDR2 FQGNSA. The CDR3 covers 13 residues. DNA for the CDR3: TGTGCCAGCAGCCCCCGGGCCCCCTACGAGCAGTACTTC. Translating gives CASSPRAPYEQYF.

This clonotype was counted ten times or more. The rearrangement uses TRBV7-2 and TRBJ2-3, with D possibly being TRBD2 (5 bases). This CDR3 region has 15 residues. Germline lookup yields CDR1 SGHTA and CDR2 FQGNSA. V dropped 5 bases and J dropped 2 bases, with 14 bases sitting between them. Here the CDR3 DNA reads TGTGCCAGCAGCAAAGCGGCGGCGAACACAGATACGCAGTATTTT. Its translation is CASSKAAANTDTQYF.

There are a few counts of this clonotype. This chain links TRBV30 with TRBJ2-1; 11 bases line up with TRBD1. This CDR3 region has 11 residues. V was pared by 0 bases and J by 15 bases, with 1 base of the junction left unmatched. Germline assignment: CDR1 GTSNPN and CDR2 SVGIG (reference sequence). The CDR3 DNA reads as TGTGCCTGGAGTGTAGGGACAGGGGGGTTCTTC. Translated: CAWSVGTGGFF.

In its sample, this clonotype was seen many times. This sequence joins TRBV5-6 and TRBJ2-2, with D possibly matching TRBD2 (6 bases). Deletions cut 2 bases from V and 1 base from J, with 9 bases between. The length of the CDR3 is 15 residues. Germline V gene sequence: CDR1 SGHDT, CDR2 YYEEEE. The CDR3 spells CASSLTGGNTGELFF. The CDR3 DNA follows: TGTGCCAGCAGCTTAACCGGGGGGAACACCGGGGAGCTGTTTTTT.

A note on this clonotype: A much larger clone is a single base away; this may be a read error. The V and J genes are TRBV20-1 and TRBJ1-1; D unclear. V was trimmed by 8 bases and J by 7 bases, leaving 26 bases between them. There are 15 residues in the CDR3. Germline CDR1 DFQATT, CDR2 SNEGSKA (reference sequence). CDR3 DNA: TGCAGTACCTTCCCGGCGACTATAACAACAGATGAAGCTTTCTTT. It is translated as CSTFPATITTDEAFF.

In its sample, this clonotype was seen many times. The genes are TRBV29-1 and TRBJ2-7, with D perhaps assigned TRBD1 or TRBD2 (6 bases each). The CDR3 runs 19 residues. Germline V gene data show CDR1 as SQVTM and CDR2 as ANQGSEA. V was pared by 0 bases and J by 3 bases, with 27 bases between. CDR3 amino acids: CSVEDEKDRGRGVLYEQYF. CDR3 DNA sequence: TGCAGCGTTGAAGATGAGAAGGACCGGGGGCGTGGAGTCCTCTACGAGCAGTACTTC.

Worth noting for this clonotype: This may be a read error, as it is one base from a much larger clone. The CDR3 end shows no conserved phenylalanine or tryptophan, and so a read error is likely. J is TRBJ1-5 and V is TRBV4-2, with D possibly TRBD1 on 6 matching bases. The ends were cut back, 1 base at V and 1 base at J, with 14 bases in the middle. The CDR3 is 17 residues long. In germline, CDR1 is LGHNA, CDR2 YNFKEQ. The CDR3 DNA sequence: TGTGCCAGCAGCCAAGTCTTCTCAGACAGGAGCAATCAGCCCCAGCATTAT. Amino acid sequence: CASSQVFSDRSNQPQHY.

This clonotype has at least ten counts. This chain connects TRBV9 to TRBJ2-3; tentatively, D is TRBD1 or TRBD2 (5 bases each). Trimming removed 5 bases at V and 0 bases at J, with 13 bases between. CDR1 and CDR2 from the germline V gene are SGDLS and YYNGEE. This CDR3 contains 15 residues. The CDR3, as DNA: TGTGCCAGCAGTCCTACCGGGGCTAGCACAGATACGCAGTATTTT. Residues: CASSPTGASTDTQYF.

Ten or more counts support this clonotype. The gene calls are TRBV7-8 and TRBJ1-5, with TRBD1 matching over 9 bases. From germline, CDR1 is SGHVS and CDR2 FQNEAQ. The CDR3 sequence is 15 residues long. J was trimmed by 4 bases and V by 5 bases; bases with no gene match: 6. CDR3 DNA: TGTGCCAGCAGCAGCACAGGGGGCGTAAATCAGCCCCAGCATTTT. Its translation is CASSSTGGVNQPQHF.

The rearrangement joins TRBV11-2 to TRBJ1-2, with D possibly being TRBD1 (6 bases). V gave up 0 bases and J gave up 7 bases, with 18 bases separating them. Germline CDR1 and CDR2: SGHAT and FQNNGV. The CDR3 is 16 amino acids. The CDR3 sequence is CASSLEGRGALSGYTF. CDR3 bases: TGTGCCAGCAGCTTAGAGGGCAGGGGCGCTTTATCTGGCTACACCTTC.

This clonotype has a count of ten or more. The chain couples TRBV12-3 or TRBV12-4 to TRBJ1-1, with D unresolved. The CDR3 has 15 amino acids. Trimming left V 2 bases short and J 5 bases short, with 15 bases between. The CDR3 spells CASSLSGPKVTEAFF. The CDR3 bases are TGTGCCAGCAGTTTAAGTGGTCCGAAGGTGACTGAAGCTTTCTTT.

Ten or more counts support this clonotype. The chain carries TRBV7-8 and TRBJ1-5; no clear D. This CDR3 region has 17 residues. Germline V gene data show CDR1 as SGHVS and CDR2 as FQNEAQ. The germline V and J ends were trimmed by 2 bases and 4 bases, with 18 bases remaining between them. CDR3 loop: CASSLKGARVVNQPQHF. Here the CDR3 DNA reads TGTGCCAGCAGCTTAAAAGGAGCTAGGGTAGTAAATCAGCCCCAGCATTTT.

At least ten counts were recorded for this clonotype. V and J are TRBV13 and TRBJ1-2, with a possible D match to TRBD1 (6 bases). With 3 bases removed from V and 7 bases from J, the gap between germline ends came to 21 bases. Germline values: CDR1 PRHDT, CDR2 FYEKMQ (reference sequence). The CDR3 has 16 amino acids. The CDR3 region is CASSFGRGGGRSGYTF. CDR3 DNA sequence: TGTGCCAGCAGCTTTGGTCGTGGGGGGGGGCGGAGTGGCTACACCTTC.

This clonotype has a count of ten or more. The chain couples TRBV4-1 to TRBJ2-5; unclear D gene. The CDR3 is 16 residues long. With 1 base removed from V and 5 bases from J, the gap between germline ends came to 17 bases. Germline V gene sequence: CDR1 MGHRA, CDR2 YSYEKL. As DNA, the CDR3 is TGCGCCAGCAGCCAAGTGGGGTCCAGTAAATTGGAGACCCAGTACTTC. Translating gives CASSQVGSSKLETQYF.

Many counts were recorded for this clonotype. The CDR3 sequence: CASSTRAGGRNIQYF. The CDR3 coding sequence is TGTGCCAGCAGCACAAGGGCAGGGGGCAGGAACATTCAGTACTTC. The chain carries TRBV12-3 or TRBV12-4 and TRBJ2-4, with 8 nucleotides matching TRBD1. The ends lost 6 bases at V and 7 bases at J; junction bases unmatched: 11. This CDR3 is 15 amino acids long.

There are many counts of this clonotype. This sequence joins TRBV5-6 and TRBJ2-5; D perhaps matches TRBD1 (6 bases). Trimming shortened V by 4 bases and J by 5 bases, and 12 bases separated the two germline ends. This CDR3 is built from 13 residues. CDR1 and CDR2 (germline): SGHDT, YYEEEE. The DNA for the CDR3 is TGTGCCAGCAGCACCCAGGGGCTGGAGACCCAGTACTTC. Residues: CASSTQGLETQYF.

This clonotype appeared a few times. V is TRBV6-2 or TRBV6-3 and J is TRBJ2-2; 7 positions agree with TRBD1. The CDR3 is made up of 15 amino acids. Germline CDR1 reads MNHEY; CDR2 reads SVGEGT. Germline trimming cut 6 bases from V and 1 base from J; bases unmatched to any gene: 5. CDR3 sequence: CASRLWTGNTGELFF. In DNA form, the CDR3 reads TGTGCCAGCAGACTCTGGACAGGGAACACCGGGGAGCTGTTTTTT.

V usage is TRBV10-3 and J usage is TRBJ1-1; D is undetermined. CDR3 size: 12 residues. V was shortened by 6 bases and J by 2 bases, with 7 bases between the two germline ends. CDR1 is ENHRY, CDR2 SYGVKD, per germline. The chain's CDR3 is CAIRLANTEAFF. Here the CDR3 DNA reads TGTGCCATCAGACTGGCAAACACTGAAGCTTTCTTT.

As for this clonotype: The final CDR3 position lacks the conserved phenylalanine or tryptophan, pointing to a likely read error. This sequence joins TRBV30 and TRBJ2-3, with D perhaps assigned TRBD1 or TRBD2 (5 bases each). V was cut by 3 bases and J by 2 bases, with 15 bases left in between. From germline, CDR1 is GTSNPN and CDR2 SVGIG (reference sequence). The CDR3 loop spans 15 amino acids. CDR3 in amino acids: CAWSPGTLLTDTQYL. In DNA form, the CDR3 reads TGTGCCTGGAGCCCGGGGACCCTCCTCACAGATACGCAGTATCTT.

This chain joins TRBV5-1 and TRBJ2-5, with D unresolved. Germline assignment: CDR1 SGHRS and CDR2 YFSETQ. The CDR3 has 15 amino acids. The V end lost 4 bases, the J end lost 0 bases, and 13 bases lay between the germline ends. The CDR3 DNA reads as TGCGCCAGCAGCGATAATTTAAAGTACCAAGAGACCCAGTACTTC. Amino acids: CASSDNLKYQETQYF.